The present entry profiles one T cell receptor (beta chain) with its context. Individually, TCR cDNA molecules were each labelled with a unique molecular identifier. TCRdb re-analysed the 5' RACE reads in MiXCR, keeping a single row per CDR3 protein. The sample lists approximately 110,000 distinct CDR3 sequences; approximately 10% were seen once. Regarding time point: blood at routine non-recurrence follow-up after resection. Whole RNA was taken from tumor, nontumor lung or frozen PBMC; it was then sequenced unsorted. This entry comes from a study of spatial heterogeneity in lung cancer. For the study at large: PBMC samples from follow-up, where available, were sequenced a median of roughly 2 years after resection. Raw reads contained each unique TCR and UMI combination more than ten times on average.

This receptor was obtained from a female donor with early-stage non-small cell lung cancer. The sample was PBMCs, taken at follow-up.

The CDR3 is CASSLGNNREGGAFF. The CDR3 DNA follows: TGTGCCAGCAGTTTGGGGAATAACAGGGAAGGGGGAGCTTTCTTT. The chain is built from TRBV27 and TRBJ1-1; TRBD1 is a possible D gene (6 bases). The CDR3 contains 15 residues. The V end was cut by 3 bases, the J end by 10 bases, with 21 bases between. CDR1 and CDR2 (germline): MNHEY, SMNVEV (reference sequence).